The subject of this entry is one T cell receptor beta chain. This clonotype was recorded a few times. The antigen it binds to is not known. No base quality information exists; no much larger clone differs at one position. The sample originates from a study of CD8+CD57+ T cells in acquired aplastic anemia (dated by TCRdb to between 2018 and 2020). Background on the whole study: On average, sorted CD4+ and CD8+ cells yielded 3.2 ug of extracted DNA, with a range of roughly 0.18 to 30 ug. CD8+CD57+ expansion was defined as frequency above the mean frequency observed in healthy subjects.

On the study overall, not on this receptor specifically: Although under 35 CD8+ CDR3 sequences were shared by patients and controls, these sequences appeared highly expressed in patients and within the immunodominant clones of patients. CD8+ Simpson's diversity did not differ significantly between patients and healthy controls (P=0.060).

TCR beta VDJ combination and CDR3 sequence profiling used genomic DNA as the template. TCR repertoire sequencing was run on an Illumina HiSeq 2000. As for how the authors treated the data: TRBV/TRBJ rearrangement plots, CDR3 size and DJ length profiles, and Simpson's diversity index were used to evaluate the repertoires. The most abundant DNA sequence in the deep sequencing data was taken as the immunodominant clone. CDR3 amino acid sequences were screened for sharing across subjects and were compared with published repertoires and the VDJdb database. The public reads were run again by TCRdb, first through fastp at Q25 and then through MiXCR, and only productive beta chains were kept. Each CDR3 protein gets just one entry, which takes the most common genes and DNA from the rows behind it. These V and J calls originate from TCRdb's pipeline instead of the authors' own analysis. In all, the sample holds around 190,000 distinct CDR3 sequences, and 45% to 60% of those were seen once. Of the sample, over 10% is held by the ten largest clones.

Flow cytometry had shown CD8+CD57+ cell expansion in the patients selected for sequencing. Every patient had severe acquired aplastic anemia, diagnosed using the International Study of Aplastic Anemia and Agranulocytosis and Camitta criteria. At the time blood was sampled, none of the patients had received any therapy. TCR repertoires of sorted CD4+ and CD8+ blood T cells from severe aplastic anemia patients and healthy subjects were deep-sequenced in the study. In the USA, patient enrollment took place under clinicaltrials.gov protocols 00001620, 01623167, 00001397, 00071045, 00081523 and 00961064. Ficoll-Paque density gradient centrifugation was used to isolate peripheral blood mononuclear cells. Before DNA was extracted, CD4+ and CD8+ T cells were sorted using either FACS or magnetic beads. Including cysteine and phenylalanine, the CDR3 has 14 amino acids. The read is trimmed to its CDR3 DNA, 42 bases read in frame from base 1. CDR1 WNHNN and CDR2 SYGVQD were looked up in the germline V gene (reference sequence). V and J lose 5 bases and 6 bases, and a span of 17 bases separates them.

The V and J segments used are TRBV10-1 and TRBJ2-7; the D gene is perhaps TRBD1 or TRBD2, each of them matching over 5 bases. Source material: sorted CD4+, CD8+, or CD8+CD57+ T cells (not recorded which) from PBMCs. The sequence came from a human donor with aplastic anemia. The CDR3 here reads CASSYGAGKVEQYF. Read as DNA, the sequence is TGCGCCAGCAGTTACGGGGCAGGGAAGGTCGAGCAGTACTTC.